These T cell receptor beta chains were read from a single sample in a study of radiotherapy plus CTLA-4 blockade in lung cancer. Sequencing used immunoSEQ multiplex PCR; TCRdb keeps in-frame clones, though not all of them. Of some 41,000 clones listed, about 70% are singletons. The sequences come from peripheral blood, collected from a patient treated with radiotherapy plus ipilimumab. The receptors here all came from a human donor with non-small cell lung cancer who had a partial response to radiotherapy plus ipilimumab. The CDR3 runs from the conserved cysteine through the conserved F or W. The D gene is left open where the match is weak. A clone size is listed for some rows: how often the clone was seen (once, few, many), or a class if it is expanded.

clone size: .; V gene: TRBV7-9; J gene: TRBJ2-1; D gene: .; CDR3 DNA: TGTGCCAGCAGCACAGACTGGGCGGGCTCCTACAATGAGCAGTTCTTC; CDR3 protein: CASSTDWAGSYNEQFF
clone size: .; V gene: TRBV7-3; J gene: TRBJ1-5; D gene: .; CDR3 DNA: TGTGCCAGCAGCTCCGGTCCGAATCAGCCCCAGCATTTT; CDR3 protein: CASSSGPNQPQHF
clone size: .; V gene: TRBV6-7; J gene: TRBJ1-2; D gene: .; CDR3 DNA: TGTGCCAGCAGTTACGGGTGGGGGGGCCGCTCTGACTATGGCTACACCTTC; CDR3 protein: CASSYGWGGRSDYGYTF
clone size: .; V gene: TRBV29-1; J gene: TRBJ2-7; D gene: TRBD1; CDR3 DNA: TGCAGCGTGACGGGACAGGGAAGCTCCTACGAGCAGTACTTC; CDR3 protein: CSVTGQGSSYEQYF
clone size: .; V gene: TRBV4-2; J gene: TRBJ1-5; D gene: TRBD1; CDR3 DNA: TGTGCCAGCAGCCAGGGACAGGGGGATCAGCCCCAGCATTTT; CDR3 protein: CASSQGQGDQPQHF
clone size: .; V gene: TRBV27; J gene: TRBJ2-7; D gene: TRBD2; CDR3 DNA: TGTGCCAGCAGTTTAATCGCGGGAGAATATCCCTACGAGCAGTACTTC; CDR3 protein: CASSLIAGEYPYEQYF
clone size: .; V gene: TRBV7-2; J gene: TRBJ1-2; D gene: TRBD1; CDR3 DNA: TGTGCCAGCAGCTTAGGAGGGGGACAGGGGAGCTATGGCTACACCTTC; CDR3 protein: CASSLGGGQGSYGYTF
clone size: .; V gene: TRBV4-1; J gene: TRBJ1-2; D gene: .; CDR3 DNA: TGCGCCAGCAGCTTTGAGGTCCCATCTAACTATGGCTACACCTTC; CDR3 protein: CASSFEVPSNYGYTF
clone size: .; V gene: TRBV6-5; J gene: TRBJ1-2; D gene: .; CDR3 DNA: TGTGCCAGCAGTTACTCGATCAGTGGCTATGGCTACACCTTC; CDR3 protein: CASSYSISGYGYTF
clone size: .; V gene: TRBV28; J gene: TRBJ1-4; D gene: TRBD1; CDR3 DNA: TGTGCCAGCCGCCGGACAGGGGGCGCGGAAAAACTGTTTTTT; CDR3 protein: CASRRTGGAEKLFF
clone size: .; V gene: TRBV7-2; J gene: TRBJ2-7; D gene: TRBD1; CDR3 DNA: TGTGCCAGCAGCCGGGACAGGGGGACGGTCGAGCAGTACTTC; CDR3 protein: CASSRDRGTVEQYF
clone size: once; V gene: TRBV9; J gene: TRBJ1-2; D gene: .; CDR3 DNA: TGTGCCAGCAGCCTGGAGGGCTATGGCTACACCTTC; CDR3 protein: CASSLEGYGYTF
clone size: .; V gene: TRBV13; J gene: TRBJ1-1; D gene: .; CDR3 DNA: TGTGCCAGCAGCGAGCCGGGGGACTTCTACACTGAAGCTTTCTTT; CDR3 protein: CASSEPGDFYTEAFF
clone size: many; V gene: TRBV6-6; J gene: TRBJ1-1; D gene: .; CDR3 DNA: TGTGCCAGCAGTTACTTGGGACAGAACACTGAAGCTTTCTTT; CDR3 protein: CASSYLGQNTEAFF
clone size: few; V gene: TRBV27; J gene: TRBJ2-7; D gene: .; CDR3 DNA: TGTGCCAGCAGTTTGGCGCGCGGGACTTACGAGCAGTACTTC; CDR3 protein: CASSLARGTYEQYF
clone size: .; V gene: TRBV27; J gene: TRBJ2-1; D gene: .; CDR3 DNA: TGTGCCAGCACCCCCGCCGGGGGGCCTCTTTACAATGAGCAGTTCTTC; CDR3 protein: CASTPAGGPLYNEQFF
clone size: .; V gene: TRBV18; J gene: TRBJ1-5; D gene: TRBD1; CDR3 DNA: TGTGCCAGCTCACCAGGGACAGGGGGCTACAATCAGCCCCAGCATTTT; CDR3 protein: CASSPGTGGYNQPQHF
clone size: .; V gene: TRBV2; J gene: TRBJ1-1; D gene: TRBD1; CDR3 DNA: TGTGCCAGCAGACAGGGGGCCCCTAACACTGAAGCTTTCTTT; CDR3 protein: CASRQGAPNTEAFF
clone size: .; V gene: TRBV27; J gene: TRBJ1-4; D gene: TRBD1; CDR3 DNA: TGTGCCAGCAGTTTTCTGGGACAGGGGTCGACGGAAAAACTGTTTTTT; CDR3 protein: CASSFLGQGSTEKLFF
clone size: .; V gene: TRBV30; J gene: TRBJ2-5; D gene: .; CDR3 DNA: TGTGCCTGGAGTGTCTTTACAGGCGCCGAGTACTTC; CDR3 protein: CAWSVFTGAEYF
clone size: .; V gene: TRBV7-2; J gene: TRBJ1-5; D gene: .; CDR3 DNA: TGTGCCAGCAGCTTAGGTAACACAGGCCAGCCCCAGCATTTT; CDR3 protein: CASSLGNTGQPQHF
clone size: .; V gene: TRBV27; J gene: TRBJ1-4; D gene: .; CDR3 DNA: TGTGCCAGCCGGCCGGGGGTGAATGAAAAACTGTTTTTT; CDR3 protein: CASRPGVNEKLFF
clone size: .; V gene: TRBV6-4; J gene: TRBJ2-2; D gene: TRBD2; CDR3 DNA: TGTGCCAGCAGACCGGGGGGACCGGACACCGGGGAGCTGTTTTTT; CDR3 protein: CASRPGGPDTGELFF
clone size: .; V gene: TRBV6-5; J gene: TRBJ2-7; D gene: TRBD2; CDR3 DNA: TGTGCCAGCAGCTTACTAACTAGCGGGGGCTACGAGCAGTACTTC; CDR3 protein: CASSLLTSGGYEQYF
clone size: .; V gene: TRBV5-5; J gene: TRBJ2-1; D gene: .; CDR3 DNA: TGTGCCAGCAGCTTTCCACTTAATGAGCAGTTCTTC; CDR3 protein: CASSFPLNEQFF
clone size: .; V gene: TRBV5-1; J gene: TRBJ2-1; D gene: .; CDR3 DNA: TGCGCCAGCAGCGTCGACAGGAGCCTGGGTGAGCAGTTCTTC; CDR3 protein: CASSVDRSLGEQFF
clone size: few; V gene: TRBV7-2; J gene: TRBJ1-2; D gene: .; CDR3 DNA: TGTGCCAGCAGCTACAACAGGGATTGGGTTGGCTACACCTTC; CDR3 protein: CASSYNRDWVGYTF
clone size: .; V gene: TRBV7-2; J gene: TRBJ2-3; D gene: TRBD2; CDR3 DNA: TGTGCCAGCAGCTTATCGGGAGGGAAAGAAGATACGCAGTATTTT; CDR3 protein: CASSLSGGKEDTQYF
clone size: .; V gene: TRBV19; J gene: TRBJ1-2; D gene: TRBD1; CDR3 DNA: TGTGCCAGTAGTATGCTTCCGGGACAGGGGGCGAAGGGCTACACCTTC; CDR3 protein: CASSMLPGQGAKGYTF
clone size: .; V gene: TRBV6-1; J gene: TRBJ2-2; D gene: TRBD1; CDR3 DNA: TGTGCCAGCAGTGAACTGGGACAGGGCAACACCGGGGAGCTGTTTTTT; CDR3 protein: CASSELGQGNTGELFF
clone size: few; V gene: TRBV27; J gene: TRBJ2-1; D gene: .; CDR3 DNA: TGTGCCAGCACCACGCCGAGACTAGGCAATGAGCAGTTCTTC; CDR3 protein: CASTTPRLGNEQFF
clone size: .; V gene: TRBV20-1; J gene: TRBJ2-7; D gene: TRBD1; CDR3 DNA: TGCAGTGCTAGGACAGGGTTATGGCAGTACTTC; CDR3 protein: CSARTGLWQYF
clone size: few; V gene: TRBV19; J gene: TRBJ2-1; D gene: TRBD2; CDR3 DNA: TGTGCCAGTAGTCTCCCCTGGGCGGGAGGTCGAAATGAGCAGTTCTTC; CDR3 protein: CASSLPWAGGRNEQFF
clone size: .; V gene: TRBV4-2; J gene: TRBJ2-3; D gene: TRBD2; CDR3 DNA: TGTGCCAGCAGCCAAGCACTAGCGGGGACCTTCACAGATACGCAGTATTTT; CDR3 protein: CASSQALAGTFTDTQYF
clone size: .; V gene: TRBV6-5; J gene: TRBJ2-1; D gene: .; CDR3 DNA: TGTGCCAGCAGTTACGTGGCAGGGGTGAATGAGCAGTTCTTC; CDR3 protein: CASSYVAGVNEQFF
clone size: .; V gene: TRBV5-8; J gene: TRBJ1-5; D gene: TRBD1; CDR3 DNA: TGTGCCAGCAGCTTGGGACAGGGCCAGCCCCAGCATTTT; CDR3 protein: CASSLGQGQPQHF
clone size: .; V gene: TRBV27; J gene: TRBJ1-5; D gene: TRBD1; CDR3 DNA: TGTGCCAGCAGTTTAGTGGGTCAGGGGGGCAATCAGCCCCAGCATTTT; CDR3 protein: CASSLVGQGGNQPQHF
clone size: few; V gene: TRBV9; J gene: TRBJ2-2; D gene: .; CDR3 DNA: TGTGCCAGCAGTGTGGGTAGCGGAGCTGCGAACACCGGGGAGCTGTTTTTT; CDR3 protein: CASSVGSGAANTGELFF
clone size: .; V gene: TRBV7-9; J gene: TRBJ2-1; D gene: .; CDR3 DNA: TGTGCCAGCAGCTTAGGTTCGGACTTAACGGAGCAGTTCTTC; CDR3 protein: CASSLGSDLTEQFF
clone size: .; V gene: TRBV6-4; J gene: TRBJ1-2; D gene: TRBD1; CDR3 DNA: TGTGCCAGCAGCCTAGGGACAGGACCTCACTATGGCTACACCTTC; CDR3 protein: CASSLGTGPHYGYTF
clone size: .; V gene: TRBV6-6; J gene: TRBJ2-3; D gene: TRBD2; CDR3 DNA: TGTGCCAGCAGTCCAGCGGGAGAAGATACGCAGTATTTT; CDR3 protein: CASSPAGEDTQYF